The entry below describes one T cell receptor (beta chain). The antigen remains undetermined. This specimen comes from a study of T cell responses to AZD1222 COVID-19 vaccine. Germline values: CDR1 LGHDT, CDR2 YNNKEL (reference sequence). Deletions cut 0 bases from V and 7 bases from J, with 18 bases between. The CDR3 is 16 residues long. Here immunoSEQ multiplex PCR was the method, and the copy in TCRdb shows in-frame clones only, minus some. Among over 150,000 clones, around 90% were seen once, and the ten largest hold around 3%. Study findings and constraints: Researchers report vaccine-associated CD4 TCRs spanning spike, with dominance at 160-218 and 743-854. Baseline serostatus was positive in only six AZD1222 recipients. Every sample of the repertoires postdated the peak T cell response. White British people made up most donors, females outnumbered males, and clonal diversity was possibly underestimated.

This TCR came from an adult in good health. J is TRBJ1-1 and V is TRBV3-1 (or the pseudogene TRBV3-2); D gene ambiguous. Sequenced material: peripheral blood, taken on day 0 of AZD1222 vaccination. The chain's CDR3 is CASSQDRMVGVGEAFF. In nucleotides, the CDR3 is TGTGCCAGCAGCCAAGATAGGATGGTCGGAGTAGGTGAAGCTTTCTTT.